This TCR beta chain was captured by sequencing in a study of blood T cells in healthy people across ages. General study findings and limits: CMV status of donors was not determined, possibly confounding expanded clonotype changes. Older age went with lower TCR beta diversity per million T cells, in a roughly linear way. From one million sequenced T cells, diversity estimates were lower bounds.

The length of the CDR3 is 14 residues. Per the germline V gene, CDR1 is DFQATT and CDR2 is SNEGSKA (reference sequence). V lost 2 bases and J lost 3; bases outside the gene matches: 3. A second PCR, run for about 6 to 11 cycles, used a sample-barcoded 5' primer plus a J-beta primer mix. A template-switch adaptor with 12 random nucleotides tagged each cDNA molecule. Via MiXCR, TCRdb re-called the 5' RACE reads, giving one row per CDR3 protein. The data hold 1.5 million to 2 million distinct CDR3 sequences, with around half observed a single time. This clonotype was found many times. The antigen is not known.

The chain employs TRBV20-1 and TRBJ2-7; 11 bases are a match to TRBD1. The sequence was obtained from a woman aged 40 to 49 in good health. The sample was blood. CDR3: CSARPGTGGYEQYF. The CDR3 DNA reads TGCAGTGCTAGACCCGGGACAGGGGGCTACGAGCAGTACTTC.